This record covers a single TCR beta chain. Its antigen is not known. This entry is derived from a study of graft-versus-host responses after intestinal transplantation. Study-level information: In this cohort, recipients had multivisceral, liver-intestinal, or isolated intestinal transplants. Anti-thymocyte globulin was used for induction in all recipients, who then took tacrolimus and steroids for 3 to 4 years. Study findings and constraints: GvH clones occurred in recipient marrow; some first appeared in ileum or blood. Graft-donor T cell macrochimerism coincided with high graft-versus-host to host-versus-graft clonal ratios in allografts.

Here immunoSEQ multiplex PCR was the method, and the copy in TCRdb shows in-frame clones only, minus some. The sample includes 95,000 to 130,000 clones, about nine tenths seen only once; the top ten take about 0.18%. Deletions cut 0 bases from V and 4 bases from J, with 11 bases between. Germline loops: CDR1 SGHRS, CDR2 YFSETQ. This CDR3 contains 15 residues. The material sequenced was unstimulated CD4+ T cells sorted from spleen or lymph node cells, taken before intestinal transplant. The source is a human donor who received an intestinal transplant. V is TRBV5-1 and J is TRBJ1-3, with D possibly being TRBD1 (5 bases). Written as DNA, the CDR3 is TGCGCCAGCAGCTTGGCGGGGACTGGGGGAAACACCATATATTTT. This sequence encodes CASSLAGTGGNTIYF.